The 17 T cell receptor beta chains given below trace back to one sample, sequenced in a study of identical twins. TCRdb ran MiXCR on the 5' RACE reads and lists one entry per CDR3 protein. The sample lists 350,000 to 600,000 distinct CDR3 sequences, 13% to 15% occurring once. The same specimen was also included in a second study, on yellow fever vaccine responses in identical twins.

Sequencing input: CD4+ T cells sorted from blood. The receptor source for this set is a woman aged 18-30 years in good health.

This clonotype appeared once. V and J are TRBV20-1 and TRBJ2-7; D might be TRBD1 (5 bases). CDR1 is DFQATT, CDR2 SNEGSKA, per germline (reference sequence). V lost 6 bases and J lost 3, with 21 bases in between. The CDR3 loop spans 15 amino acids. CDR3 residues: CSATNPRQGNYEQYF. In DNA, the CDR3 is TGCAGTGCAACTAACCCCAGGCAGGGTAACTACGAGCAGTACTTC.

This clonotype has more than one count but fewer than ten. The chain uses TRBV4-1 and TRBJ1-2, with a possible D match to TRBD1 (5 bases). Between the trimmed V and J ends, which lost 0 bases and 8 bases, there was a span of 13 bases. CDR3 length equals 14 residues. Per germline, CDR1 MGHRA and CDR2 YSYEKL. CDR3 protein: CASSQDGGTGGYTF. In nucleotides, the CDR3 is TGCGCCAGCAGCCAAGATGGAGGGACCGGCGGCTACACCTTC.

This clonotype was seen a few times. This rearrangement joins TRBV12-3 or TRBV12-4 to TRBJ2-1; TRBD2 agrees at 10 bases. Trimming cost V 3 bases and J 5 bases; bases outside gene matches: 4. CDR3 size: 15 residues. The CDR3 loop is CASSFTSGANNEQFF. In DNA, the CDR3 is TGTGCCAGCAGTTTCACTAGCGGGGCAAACAATGAGCAGTTCTTC.

This clonotype was seen a few times. The chain combines TRBV14 with TRBJ2-7; no clear D gene. CDR1 is SGHDN and CDR2 is FVKESK in the germline V gene. The V gene lost 1 base and the J gene lost 6 bases, with 4 bases spanning the gap. This CDR3 is 11 amino acids long. CDR3 sequence reads: CASSQATEQYF. CDR3 nucleotide sequence: TGTGCCAGCAGCCAAGCTACCGAGCAGTACTTC.

This clonotype has just a few counts. The CDR3 region is CASSPRLAGDRMRSSYNEQFF. CDR3 in DNA: TGTGCCAGCAGCCCGAGGCTAGCGGGAGACCGAATGAGAAGCTCCTACAATGAGCAGTTCTTC. This chain uses TRBV7-6 with TRBJ2-1, with 10 bases fitting TRBD2. Germline V gives CDR1 SGHVS, CDR2 FNYEAQ. There are 21 residues in the CDR3. V was clipped by 5 bases and J by 0 bases; unmatched bases: 19.

This clonotype appeared a few times. J is TRBJ2-1 and V is TRBV20-1; D is unresolved. CDR1 is DFQATT, CDR2 SNEGSKA, per germline (reference sequence). CDR3 length: 13 amino acids. Trimming removed 0 bases from V and 8 bases from J, with 11 bases in between. This CDR3 is CSARDPAFDEQFF. Here the CDR3 DNA reads TGCAGTGCTAGAGATCCAGCATTTGATGAGCAGTTCTTC.

Comments on this clonotype: A much larger clone differs by one base, so this may be a read error. V is TRBV7-2 and J is TRBJ2-5, with 10 bases aligning to TRBD2. V shed 4 bases and J 1 base; nucleotides not matched to a gene: 3. Germline V CDR1 and CDR2: SGHTA, FQGNSA. This CDR3 region has 15 residues. In DNA form, the CDR3 reads TGTGCCAGCAGCTCCCGGACTAGCGGCCAAGAGACCCAGTACTTC. Protein product: CASSSRTSGQETQYF.

In this sample, this clonotype turned up a few times. The rearrangement uses TRBV5-5 and TRBJ1-1, with D perhaps TRBD1 (5 bases). Per germline, CDR1 SGHKS and CDR2 YYEKEE (reference sequence). The CDR3 is 15 amino acids. The ends were cut back, 4 bases at V and 3 bases at J, with 16 bases in the middle. CDR3 sequence reads: CASSQTAGRDTEAFF. As DNA, the CDR3 is TGTGCCAGCAGCCAAACTGCAGGGCGGGACACTGAAGCTTTCTTT.

J is TRBJ2-1 and V is TRBV7-2; no firm D call. The CDR3 runs 15 residues. V lost 5 bases and J 5 bases, leaving 16 bases between the germline ends. Germline V gene lookup returns CDR1 SGHTA and CDR2 FQGNSA. CDR3 sequence (DNA): TGTGCCAGCAGCGTAGGACGCCTATCGAACAATGAGCAGTTCTTC. Protein product: CASSVGRLSNNEQFF.

This chain connects TRBV6-1 to TRBJ2-7, with D perhaps matching TRBD1 (5 bases). Germline values: CDR1 MNHNS, CDR2 SASEGT. V lost 6 bases, J lost 3 bases, and 12 bases lay in between. The CDR3 sequence is 13 residues long. In DNA form, the CDR3 reads TGTGCCAGCAGGGCTACAGGTAACTACGAGCAGTACTTC. Its translation is CASRATGNYEQYF.

Only one count was recorded for this clonotype. The chain employs TRBV28 and TRBJ2-7; TRBD1 matches at 10 bases. Germline CDR1 MDHEN, CDR2 SYDVKM. The CDR3 is made up of 15 amino acids. J was trimmed by 2 bases and V by 6 bases; bases with no gene match: 7. The CDR3 DNA reads as TGTGCCAGCAGGTCCCGGGACAGGGGCACCTACGAGCAGTACTTC. Translating gives CASRSRDRGTYEQYF.

In its sample, this clonotype was seen a few times. The chain links TRBV7-2 to TRBJ2-7, with D possibly matching TRBD1 (6 bases). Per the germline V gene, CDR1 is SGHTA and CDR2 is FQGNSA. This CDR3 spans 14 amino acids. Trimming took 5 bases from V and 3 from J, leaving 14 bases between them. The CDR3 loop reads CASSLQGEGYEQYF. The CDR3 DNA is TGTGCCAGCAGCCTACAGGGTGAGGGCTACGAGCAGTACTTC.

A few counts support this clonotype. The chain couples TRBV7-9 to TRBJ2-5; 10 bases map to TRBD2. Germline V gene data show CDR1 as SEHNR and CDR2 as FQNEAQ (reference sequence). The CDR3 has 17 residues. The ends lost 5 bases at V and 2 bases at J; junction bases unmatched: 11. The CDR3 spells CASSKELAGSYQETQYF. CDR3 DNA: TGTGCCAGCAGCAAGGAACTAGCGGGGAGTTATCAAGAGACCCAGTACTTC.

This rearrangement joins TRBV12-3 or TRBV12-4 to TRBJ2-2, with D perhaps matching TRBD1 (6 bases). The CDR3 contains 15 residues. Trimming shortened V by 4 bases and J by 0 bases, and 9 bases separated the two germline ends. CDR3 nucleotide sequence: TGTGCCAGCAGTTCGGGACAACCGAACACCGGGGAGCTGTTTTTT. It is translated as CASSSGQPNTGELFF.

The rearrangement joins TRBV7-2 to TRBJ2-3, with TRBD2 identical over 9 bases. This CDR3 comprises 16 residues. The junction had 8 bases not matched to a gene; V was cut back by 1 base and J by 6 bases. CDR1 is SGHTA, CDR2 FQGNSA, per germline. DNA for the CDR3: TGTGCCAGCAGCTTAGTTTCTAGCGGGGCCAGGGATACGCAGTATTTT. Translated: CASSLVSSGARDTQYF.

In its sample, this clonotype was seen a few times. The chain recombines TRBV6-2 or TRBV6-3 with TRBJ2-7; D not resolved. Deletions cut 4 bases from V and 0 bases from J, with 10 bases between. Germline-derived CDR1 and CDR2 are MNHEY and SVGEGT. The CDR3 consists of 14 residues. The CDR3 DNA reads as TGTGCCAGCAGTTCCAAAAGTTACTCCTACGAGCAGTACTTC. This translates into CASSSKSYSYEQYF.

The chain links TRBV20-1 to TRBJ2-7; D gene uncertain. V was clipped by 5 bases and J by 3 bases, with 11 bases between them. This CDR3 is built from 12 residues. Germline assignment: CDR1 DFQATT and CDR2 SNEGSKA (reference sequence). The CDR3 spells CSAAPGVYEQYF. The CDR3, as DNA: TGCAGTGCTGCCCCGGGTGTCTACGAGCAGTACTTC.